A single sample is the source of the 6 T cell receptor beta chains below, sequenced in a study of blood T cell repertoires in COVID-19 (TCRdb year 2020). The library was prepared using the immunoSEQ multiplex PCR assay. Held by TCRdb, this immuneACCESS table contains in-frame sequences only and omits some clones. Under half of the omission traces to an unresolved V gene where checked; the cause of the rest is unknown. This sample holds 300,000 to 350,000 clones; 89% were observed only once. The ten largest clonotypes hold roughly a tenth of the sample. Sequencing input: PBMCs or T cells enriched from blood (not recorded which). Every receptor here comes from a woman under 40 who had recovered from COVID-19.

CDR3 sequence reads: CASSWEGVALSYTQYF. In nucleotides, the CDR3 is TGCGCCAGCAGCTGGGAGGGAGTAGCACTGAGCTATACGCAGTATTTT. The V gene is TRBV5-1, the J gene TRBJ2-3, with 7 positions matching TRBD2. Trimming at V came to 3 bases and at J to 7 bases, leaving 14 bases not matched to a gene. The CDR3 has 16 residues. From germline, CDR1 is SGHRS and CDR2 YFSETQ.

This clone was counted between two and nine times. The rearrangement joins TRBV11-2 to TRBJ1-1; the match to TRBD1 covers 7 bases. The J segment lost 4 bases and the V segment lost 1 base, leaving 0 bases of the junction unmatched. The germline gives CDR1 SGHAT, CDR2 FQNNGV. The CDR3 consists of 13 residues. CDR3: CASSLAGGTEAFF. In DNA form, the CDR3 reads TGTGCCAGCAGCTTAGCAGGGGGCACTGAAGCTTTCTTT.

The chain recombines TRBV14 with TRBJ1-2, with D possibly matching TRBD1 (5 bases). Germline CDR1 reads SGHDN; CDR2 reads FVKESK. The CDR3 runs 15 residues. The V end was cut by 0 bases, the J end by 2 bases, with 10 bases between. Here the CDR3 reads CASSQDFRENYGYTF. The CDR3 DNA follows: TGTGCCAGCAGCCAAGATTTCAGGGAAAACTATGGCTACACCTTC.

The J gene is TRBJ1-2, the V gene TRBV7-2; possibly TRBD1 for D (6 bases). The CDR3 has 15 amino acids. In germline, CDR1 is SGHTA, CDR2 FQGNSA. Trimming pared 4 bases from V and 10 bases from J, leaving 22 bases between. The chain's CDR3 is CASSSSSWTAIAYTF. DNA for the CDR3: TGTGCCAGCAGCTCAAGTAGTTGGACAGCCATAGCCTACACCTTC.

About this clone: Relative to the germline gene, one junction end is altered; a read error may explain this. The chain links TRBV7-7 to TRBJ1-5; 11 bases match TRBD1. The germline gives CDR1 SSHAT, CDR2 FNYEAQ (reference sequence). The CDR3 sequence is 15 residues long. In DNA form, the CDR3 reads TGTGCTAGCACCTGGACAGGGGGCAGCAATCAGCCCCAGCATTTT. It translates to CASTWTGGSNQPQHF.

This sequence joins TRBV10-1 and TRBJ2-1; D is perhaps TRBD2 (5 bases). The V gene lost 2 bases and the J gene lost 0 bases, with 8 bases spanning the gap. Germline-derived CDR1 and CDR2 are WNHNN and SYGVQD (reference sequence). The CDR3 length is 15 residues. In DNA form, the CDR3 reads TGCGCCAGCAGTGAGGTAGCGAGCTCCTACAATGAGCAGTTCTTC. Translation: CASSEVASSYNEQFF.